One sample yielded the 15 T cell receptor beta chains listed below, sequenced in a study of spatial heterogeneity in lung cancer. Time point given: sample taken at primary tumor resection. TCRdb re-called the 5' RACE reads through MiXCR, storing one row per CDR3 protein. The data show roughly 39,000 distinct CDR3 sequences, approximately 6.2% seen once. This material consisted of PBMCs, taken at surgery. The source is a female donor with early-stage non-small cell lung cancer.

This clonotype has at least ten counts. For the CDR3, the DNA is TGTGCCAGCAGTTTGGCGCGCACAGATACGCAGTATTTT. Translation gives CASSLARTDTQYF. The chain is built from TRBV12-3 or TRBV12-4 and TRBJ2-3, with unresolved D. This CDR3 region has 13 residues. Trimming cost V 3 bases and J 1 base, with 5 bases left between them.

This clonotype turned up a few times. CDR3 loop: CASSRLAGYNEQFF. The CDR3 region has the DNA TGTGCCAGCAGCCGACTAGCGGGTTACAATGAGCAGTTCTTC. The J gene is TRBJ2-1, the V gene TRBV7-2; 10 bases map to TRBD2. Trimming cost V 5 bases and J 4 bases; bases outside gene matches: 2. Per the germline V gene, CDR1 is SGHTA and CDR2 is FQGNSA. The CDR3 is 14 residues long.

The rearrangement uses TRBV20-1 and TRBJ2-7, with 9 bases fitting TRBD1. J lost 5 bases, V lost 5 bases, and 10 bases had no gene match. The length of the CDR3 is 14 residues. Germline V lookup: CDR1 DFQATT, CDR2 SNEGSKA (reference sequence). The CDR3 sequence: CSAQFGTGIHEQYF. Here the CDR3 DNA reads TGCAGTGCTCAGTTTGGGACAGGGATCCACGAGCAGTACTTC.

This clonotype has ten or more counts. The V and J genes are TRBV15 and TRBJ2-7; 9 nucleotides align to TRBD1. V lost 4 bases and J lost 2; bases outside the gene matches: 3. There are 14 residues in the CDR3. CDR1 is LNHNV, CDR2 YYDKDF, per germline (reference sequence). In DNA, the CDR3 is TGTGCCACCAGCAATTACAGGGGGCCCTACGAGCAGTACTTC. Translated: CATSNYRGPYEQYF. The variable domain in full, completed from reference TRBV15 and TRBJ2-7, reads DAMVIQNPRYQVTQFGKPVTLSCSQTLNHNVMYWYQQKSSQAPKLLFHYYDKDFNNEADTPDNFQSRRPNTSFCFLDIRSPGLGDTAMYLCATSNYRGPYEQYFGPGTRLTVT.

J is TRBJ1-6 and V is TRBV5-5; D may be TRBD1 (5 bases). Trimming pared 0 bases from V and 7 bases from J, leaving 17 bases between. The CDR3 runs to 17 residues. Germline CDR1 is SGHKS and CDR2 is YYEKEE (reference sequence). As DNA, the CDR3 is TGTGCCAGCAGCTTGGGACTTGGCGGGGGACTGAATTCACCCCTCCACTTT. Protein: CASSLGLGGGLNSPLHF.

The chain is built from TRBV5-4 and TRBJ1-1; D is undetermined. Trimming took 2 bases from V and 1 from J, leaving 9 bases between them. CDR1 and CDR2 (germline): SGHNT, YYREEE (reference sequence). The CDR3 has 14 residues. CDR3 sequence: CASSFSWANTEAFF. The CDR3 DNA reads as TGTGCCAGCAGCTTTTCGTGGGCGAACACTGAAGCTTTCTTT. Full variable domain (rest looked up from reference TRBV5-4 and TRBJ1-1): ETGVTQSPTHLIKTRGQQVTLRCSSQSGHNTVSWYQQALGQGPQFIFQYYREEENGRGNFPPRFSGLQFPNYSSELNVNALELDDSALYLCASSFSWANTEAFFGQGTRLTVV.

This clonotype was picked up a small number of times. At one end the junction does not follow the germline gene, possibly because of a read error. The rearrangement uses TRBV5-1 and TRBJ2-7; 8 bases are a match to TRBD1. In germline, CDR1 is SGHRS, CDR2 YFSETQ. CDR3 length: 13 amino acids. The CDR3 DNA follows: TGCGCCAGCAGACAGGGGGTTTCCTCCGAGCAGTACTTC. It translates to CASRQGVSSEQYF.

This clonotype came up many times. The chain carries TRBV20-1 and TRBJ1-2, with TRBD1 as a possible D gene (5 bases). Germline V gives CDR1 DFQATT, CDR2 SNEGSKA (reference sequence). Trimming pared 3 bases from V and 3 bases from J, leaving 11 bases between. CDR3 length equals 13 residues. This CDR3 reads CSASQGSDYGYTF. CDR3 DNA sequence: TGCAGTGCTAGTCAGGGCTCCGACTATGGCTACACCTTC.

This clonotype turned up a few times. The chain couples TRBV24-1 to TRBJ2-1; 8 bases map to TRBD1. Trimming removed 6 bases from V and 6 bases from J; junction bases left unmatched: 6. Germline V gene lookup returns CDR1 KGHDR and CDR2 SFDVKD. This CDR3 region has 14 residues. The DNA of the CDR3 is TGTGCCACCAGTCCGGGACAGGCGATCAATGAGCAGTTCTTC. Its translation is CATSPGQAINEQFF.

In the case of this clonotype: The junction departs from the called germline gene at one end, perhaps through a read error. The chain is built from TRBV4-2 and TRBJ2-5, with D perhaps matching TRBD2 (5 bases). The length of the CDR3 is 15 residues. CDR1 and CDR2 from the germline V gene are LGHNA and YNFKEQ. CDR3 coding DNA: TGTGCCAGCAGCCCCCTGGGCGATGGAGGAGAGACCCGGTACTTC. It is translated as CASSPLGDGGETRYF.

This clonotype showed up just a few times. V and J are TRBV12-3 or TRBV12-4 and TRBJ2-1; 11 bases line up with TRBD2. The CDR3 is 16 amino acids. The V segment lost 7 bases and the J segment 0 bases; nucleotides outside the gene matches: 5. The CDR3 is CASTSGGSSSYNEQFF. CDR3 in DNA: TGTGCCAGCACTAGCGGGGGGTCGAGCTCCTACAATGAGCAGTTCTTC.

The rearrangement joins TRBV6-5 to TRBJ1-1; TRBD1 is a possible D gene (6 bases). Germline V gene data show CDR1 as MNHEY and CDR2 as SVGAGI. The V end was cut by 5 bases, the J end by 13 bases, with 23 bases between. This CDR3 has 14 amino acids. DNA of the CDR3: TGTGCCAGCAGTAACGACAGGAAAGGGACCAAGCTTTTCTTT. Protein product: CASSNDRKGTKLFF.

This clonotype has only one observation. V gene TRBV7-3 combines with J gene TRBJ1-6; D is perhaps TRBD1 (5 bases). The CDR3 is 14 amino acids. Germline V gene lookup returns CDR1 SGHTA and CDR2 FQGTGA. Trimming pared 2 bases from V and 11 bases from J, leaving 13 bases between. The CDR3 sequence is CASSLGGTAAPLHF. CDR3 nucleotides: TGTGCCAGCAGCTTAGGGGGGACCGCTGCACCCCTCCACTTT.

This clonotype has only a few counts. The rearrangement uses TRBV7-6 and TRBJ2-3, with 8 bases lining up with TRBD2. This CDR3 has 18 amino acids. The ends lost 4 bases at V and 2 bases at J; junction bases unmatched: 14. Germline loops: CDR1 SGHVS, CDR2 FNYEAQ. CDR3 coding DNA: TGTGCCAGCAGCTATCCCCCTCTTGGTAGCGGGAACACAGATACGCAGTATTTT. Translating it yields CASSYPPLGSGNTDTQYF.

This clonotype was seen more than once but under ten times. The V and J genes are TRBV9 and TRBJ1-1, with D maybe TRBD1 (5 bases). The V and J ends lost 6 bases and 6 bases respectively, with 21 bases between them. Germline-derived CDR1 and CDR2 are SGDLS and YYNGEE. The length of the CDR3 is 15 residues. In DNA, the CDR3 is TGTGCCAGCAAATTGGTGGGGGAGATCTCCTCTGAAGCTTTCTTT. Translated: CASKLVGEISSEAFF.